The 26 T cell receptor beta chains given below trace back to one sample, sequenced in a study of T cells in Graves' hyperthyroidism and ophthalmopathy. RNA transcripts were the template for amplifying TCR beta CDR3 regions. HTBI primers were used for first-round RT-PCR of the TCR CDR3. TCRdb reprocessed the multiplex PCR reads with MiXCR, giving one entry per CDR3 protein. The profile shows about 160,000 distinct CDR3 sequences, just under 9.5% of them singletons. The sample was blood. These TCRs come from a woman aged 18-35 years with Graves' hyperthyroidism that later progressed to Graves' ophthalmopathy.

This clonotype showed up many times. This rearrangement joins TRBV30 to TRBJ2-2; D is perhaps TRBD1 or TRBD2 (5 bases each). The V end was cut by 4 bases, the J end by 7 bases, with 13 bases between. Germline assignment: CDR1 GTSNPN and CDR2 SVGIG (reference sequence). The CDR3 covers 13 residues. CDR3 DNA sequence: TGTGCCTGGACTCGGGGCTATGGCGGGGAGCTGTTTTTT. As protein: CAWTRGYGGELFF.

This clonotype was observed many times. V and J are TRBV7-8 and TRBJ2-3, with 7 bases fitting TRBD1. J lost 4 bases, V lost 5 bases, and 6 bases had no gene match. CDR1 and CDR2 (germline): SGHVS, FQNEAQ. The CDR3 covers 14 residues. CDR3 nucleotides: TGTGCCAGCAGCAGCGGACAGGTATCAGATACGCAGTATTTT. It specifies CASSSGQVSDTQYF.

This clonotype was recorded at least ten times. The genes are TRBV27 and TRBJ1-2, with 8 bases matching TRBD1. Germline V gene sequence: CDR1 MNHEY, CDR2 SMNVEV (reference sequence). This CDR3 comprises 12 residues. The trim removed 6 bases at V and 7 bases at J, leaving 4 bases unmatched. Here the CDR3 DNA reads TGTGCCAGCAGGGAGGACAGGGCTGGCTACACCTTC. Amino acids: CASREDRAGYTF.

This clonotype came up many times. CDR3 residues: CASSSSGAQPQHF. In DNA form, the CDR3 reads TGTGCCAGCAGCTCATCAGGGGCTCAGCCCCAGCATTTT. The V and J genes are TRBV7-8 and TRBJ1-5, with D possibly TRBD1 on 6 matching bases. Germline CDR1 SGHVS, CDR2 FQNEAQ. The CDR3 has 13 amino acids. V was cut by 4 bases and J by 6 bases, with 10 bases left in between.

This clonotype came up many times. V usage is TRBV29-1 and J usage is TRBJ2-5; no firm D call. V was cut by 2 bases and J by 4 bases, with 17 bases left in between. CDR3 size: 15 residues. Germline V gene data show CDR1 as SQVTM and CDR2 as ANQGSEA. The CDR3 DNA follows: TGCAGCGTTGAATTAGACGTCTATCCAAGAGAGACCCAGTACTTC. Its protein is CSVELDVYPRETQYF.

This clonotype was picked up many times. V gene TRBV7-9 combines with J gene TRBJ2-3; D unclear. V lost 5 bases and J 2 bases, leaving 14 bases between the germline ends. The CDR3 has 15 residues. Germline values: CDR1 SEHNR, CDR2 FQNEAQ (reference sequence). The CDR3 coding sequence is TGTGCCAGCAGCGTCGGCCAATGGGCCACAGATACGCAGTATTTT. Protein product: CASSVGQWATDTQYF.

The sample holds many counts of this clonotype. The chain combines TRBV9 with TRBJ1-1; D is unclear. V was trimmed by 0 bases and J by 2 bases, leaving 11 bases between them. This CDR3 comprises 15 residues. CDR1 is SGDLS, CDR2 YYNGEE, per germline. The CDR3 DNA reads as TGTGCCAGCAGCGTAGGGGCAGTAATCAACACTGAAGCTTTCTTT. It translates to CASSVGAVINTEAFF.

The table lists this clonotype with many counts. The chain links TRBV7-9 to TRBJ1-5; D ambiguous. Germline V CDR1 and CDR2: SEHNR, FQNEAQ (reference sequence). The CDR3 length is 13 residues. The V end was cut by 3 bases, the J end by 1 base, with 4 bases between. Written as DNA, the CDR3 is TGTGCCAGCAGCTTTAGGAGCAATCAGCCCCAGCATTTT. Translated: CASSFRSNQPQHF.

This clonotype has a count of ten or more. This sequence joins TRBV29-1 and TRBJ2-3; 13 nucleotides agree with TRBD2. The length of the CDR3 is 15 residues. Looked up from germline, CDR1 is SQVTM and CDR2 is ANQGSEA. The V gene end was trimmed by 5 bases and the J gene end by 5 bases; junction bases not matched to a gene: 7. CDR3 DNA: TGCAGCGTTCAAACTAGCGGGAGGGCGGAAGATACGCAGTATTTT. Amino acid sequence: CSVQTSGRAEDTQYF.

In its sample, this clonotype was seen a few times. The CDR3 DNA is TGCAGCGCGCGGACAGGGAAGGACACTGAAGCTTTCTTT. Protein: CSARTGKDTEAFF. The J gene is TRBJ1-1, the V gene TRBV29-1; TRBD1 agrees at 8 bases. The germline gives CDR1 SQVTM, CDR2 ANQGSEA. CDR3 length: 13 residues. Trimming cost V 7 bases and J 3 bases; bases outside gene matches: 7.

This clonotype was seen ten or more times. The chain employs TRBV3-1 and TRBJ2-2, with TRBD2 as a possible D gene (5 bases). This CDR3 spans 13 amino acids. V was trimmed by 4 bases and J by 6 bases, leaving 9 bases between them. CDR1 LGHDT and CDR2 YNNKEL come from the germline V gene (reference sequence). Written as DNA, the CDR3 is TGTGCCAGCAGCCGAGGAGGAGCCGGGGAGCTGTTTTTT. Protein sequence: CASSRGGAGELFF.

Many counts were recorded for this clonotype. Written as DNA, the CDR3 is TGTGCCAGTAGTAGGGACAGGGGACTGAACACTGAAGCTTTCTTT. Protein sequence: CASSRDRGLNTEAFF. The J gene is TRBJ1-1, the V gene TRBV19; 10 positions agree with TRBD1. The J segment lost 0 bases and the V segment lost 4 bases, leaving 2 bases of the junction unmatched. The CDR3 has 15 amino acids. Per germline, CDR1 LNHDA and CDR2 SQIVND (reference sequence). Combining the CDR3 with reference TRBV19 and TRBJ1-1 gives the whole variable domain DGGITQSPKYLFRKEGQNVTLSCEQNLNHDAMYWYRQDPGQGLRLIYYSQIVNDFQKGDIAEGYSVSREKKESFPLTVTSAQKNPTAFYLCASSRDRGLNTEAFFGQGTRLTVV.

The sample holds many counts of this clonotype. This chain connects TRBV6-1 to TRBJ1-5, with D unclear. This CDR3 has 15 residues. The V gene lost 7 bases and the J gene lost 2 bases, with 15 bases spanning the gap. The V gene's germline CDR1 is MNHNS and CDR2 SASEGT. The CDR3 sequence is CASTPDFGGNQPQHF. CDR3 in DNA: TGTGCCAGCACACCGGACTTTGGGGGCAATCAGCCCCAGCATTTT.

This clonotype has ten or more counts. This sequence joins TRBV11-2 and TRBJ1-3; no clear D gene. Germline V gene sequence: CDR1 SGHAT, CDR2 FQNNGV. Trimming shortened V by 5 bases and J by 0 bases, and 11 bases separated the two germline ends. The CDR3 has 15 residues. The CDR3 here is CASSAVRSSGNTIYF. DNA for the CDR3: TGTGCCAGCAGCGCGGTACGGAGCTCTGGAAACACCATATATTTT. Using reference TRBV11-2 and TRBJ1-3 for the parts outside the CDR3, the full variable domain is EAGVAQSPRYKIIEKRQSVAFWCNPISGHATLYWYQQILGQGPKLLIQFQNNGVVDDSQLPKDRFSAERLKGVDSTLKIQPAKLEDSAVYLCASSAVRSSGNTIYFGEGSWLTVV.

In this sample, this clonotype turned up many times. The chain uses TRBV6-1 and TRBJ2-3; tentatively, D is TRBD2 (6 bases). From germline, CDR1 is MNHNS and CDR2 SASEGT. The V gene lost 5 bases and the J gene lost 6 bases, with 15 bases spanning the gap. CDR3 length: 14 residues. This CDR3 reads CASSWDSTMDTQYF. The CDR3 DNA follows: TGTGCCAGCAGTTGGGACTCAACAATGGATACGCAGTATTTT.

This clonotype was counted many times. This sequence joins TRBV20-1 and TRBJ2-5, with TRBD1 matching over 9 bases. CDR1 and CDR2 from the germline V gene are DFQATT and SNEGSKA (reference sequence). With V trimmed by 1 base and J by 4 bases, 4 bases remained unmatched. The CDR3 contains 14 residues. DNA for the CDR3: TGCAGTGCTAGAGCTTTACAGGGGGCAGAGACCCAGTACTTC. It yields the protein CSARALQGAETQYF.

This clonotype was seen ten or more times. The chain has TRBV12-3 or TRBV12-4 and TRBJ2-1; D perhaps matches TRBD2 (5 bases). This CDR3 is built from 13 residues. Trimming removed 3 bases from V and 8 bases from J, with 11 bases in between. For the CDR3, the DNA is TGTGCCAGCAGTTTTCGGAGGCCACATGAGCAGTTCTTC. It codes for CASSFRRPHEQFF.

This clonotype was picked up many times. This chain links TRBV7-6 with TRBJ2-3; unclear D gene. Germline-derived CDR1 and CDR2 are SGHVS and FNYEAQ. V was pared by 1 base and J by 6 bases, with 11 bases between. This CDR3 region has 14 residues. The CDR3 loop is CASSLGNVADTQYF. The CDR3 region has the DNA TGTGCCAGCAGCTTAGGTAACGTCGCCGATACGCAGTATTTT.

The rearrangement joins TRBV6-1 to TRBJ1-2; D is perhaps TRBD1 (6 bases). Germline V gene data show CDR1 as MNHNS and CDR2 as SASEGT. The CDR3 spans 15 residues. Trimming cost V 5 bases and J 2 bases, with 15 bases left between them. DNA for the CDR3: TGTGCCAGCAGTCGCTACAGGGAAGGGAACTATGGCTACACCTTC. This translates into CASSRYREGNYGYTF.

Ten or more counts support this clonotype. This rearrangement joins TRBV29-1 to TRBJ1-1; 11 positions match TRBD1. Germline CDR1 and CDR2: SQVTM and ANQGSEA. The V gene end was trimmed by 2 bases and the J gene end by 5 bases; junction bases not matched to a gene: 4. The CDR3 is 14 residues long. CDR3 residues: CSVESGTGGTEAFF. The CDR3 nucleotides read TGCAGCGTTGAATCCGGGACAGGGGGAACTGAAGCTTTCTTT.

The V gene is TRBV4-1, the J gene TRBJ1-3, with D perhaps TRBD1 (5 bases). The CDR3 is 16 residues long. Germline V gene data show CDR1 as MGHRA and CDR2 as YSYEKL. The germline V and J ends were trimmed by 2 bases and 4 bases, with 15 bases remaining between them. The CDR3 is CASSQSPGGVGNTIYF. CDR3 in DNA: TGCGCCAGCAGCCAATCACCCGGGGGGGTCGGAAACACCATATATTTT.

In this sample, this clonotype turned up many times. This chain uses TRBV18 with TRBJ2-3; 7 nucleotides match TRBD1. V lost 3 bases, J lost 6 bases, and 6 bases stayed unmatched. CDR1 and CDR2 from the germline V gene are KGHSH and LQKENI. The CDR3 loop spans 14 amino acids. The CDR3 sequence is CASSPTGFLDTQYF. For the CDR3, the DNA is TGTGCCAGCTCACCGACAGGGTTTTTGGATACGCAGTATTTT.

This clonotype was counted at least ten times. The rearrangement joins TRBV6-1 to TRBJ1-6; TRBD1 might be the D (5 bases). V lost 8 bases to trimming and J lost 6 bases, with 14 bases between them. CDR1 is MNHNS and CDR2 is SASEGT in the germline V gene. This CDR3 is built from 14 residues. The CDR3 spells CASRWDDSNSPLHF. As DNA, the CDR3 is TGTGCCAGCCGTTGGGACGACAGTAATTCACCCCTCCACTTT.

This clonotype was seen ten or more times. This sequence joins TRBV20-1 and TRBJ2-3; D may be TRBD1 (7 bases). Trimming shortened V by 2 bases and J by 7 bases, and 16 bases separated the two germline ends. The germline gives CDR1 DFQATT, CDR2 SNEGSKA (reference sequence). The length of the CDR3 is 14 residues. The CDR3 sequence: CSARKGGGTNTQYF. CDR3 nucleotides: TGCAGTGCTAGAAAAGGGGGCGGGACCAATACGCAGTATTTT.

This clonotype has ten or more counts. V gene TRBV6-2 or TRBV6-3 combines with J gene TRBJ2-1; maybe TRBD1 (5 bases). Germline CDR1 reads MNHEY; CDR2 reads SVGEGT. The CDR3 has 15 amino acids. The ends were cut back, 0 bases at V and 1 base at J, with 7 bases in the middle. CDR3 protein: CASSYSRGSYNEQFF. As DNA, the CDR3 is TGTGCCAGCAGTTACTCTAGGGGATCCTACAATGAGCAGTTCTTC.

J is TRBJ1-2 and V is TRBV7-9, with D maybe TRBD1 (5 bases). Germline V CDR1 and CDR2: SEHNR, FQNEAQ (reference sequence). Trimming removed 0 bases from V and 4 bases from J, with 9 bases in between. The CDR3 spans 14 residues. The CDR3 loop reads CASSLAGGSYGYTF. The CDR3, as DNA: TGTGCCAGCAGCTTAGCTGGGGGTAGCTATGGCTACACCTTC. The full variable domain, with the rest looked up from reference TRBV7-9 and TRBJ1-2, is DTGVSQNPRHKITKRGQNVTFRCDPISEHNRLYWYRQTLGQGPEFLTYFQNEAQLEKSRLLSDRFSAERPKGSFSTLEIQRTEQGDSAMYLCASSLAGGSYGYTFGSGTRLTVV.